The sequence of this T cell receptor beta chain was determined in a study of blood T cells in healthy people across ages. Trimming took 3 bases from V and 0 from J, leaving 9 bases between them. The CDR3 spans 15 residues. CDR1 is SGHKS, CDR2 YYEKEE, per germline (reference sequence). A second PCR of roughly 7 to 11 cycles used a sample-barcoded 5' primer and a J-beta primer mix. Each CDR3 protein gets one entry after TCRdb re-called the 5' RACE reads with MiXCR. The sample has 650,000 to 1,000,000 distinct CDR3 sequences, roughly 34% seen once. The TCR comes from a man between 18 and 29 years old in good health. The sample taken for sequencing was blood. The gene calls are TRBV5-5 and TRBJ2-2; tentative D call: TRBD1 (5 bases). The CDR3 nucleotides read TGTGCCAGCAGCTCGACAGATACGAACACCGGGGAGCTGTTTTTT. Translated: CASSSTDTNTGELFF. The complete variable domain, with remaining parts taken from reference TRBV5-5 and TRBJ2-2, reads DAGVTQSPTHLIKTRGQQVTLRCSPISGHKSVSWYQQVLGQGPQFIFQYYEKEERGRGNFPDRFSARQFPNYSSELNVNALLLGDSALYLCASSSTDTNTGELFFGEGSRLTVL.